This is a list of T cell receptor beta chains from one sample in a study of blood T cell repertoires in COVID-19. Clones were sequenced by immunoSEQ multiplex PCR, and TCRdb holds only the in-frame ones, with some missing. This sample carries some 130,000 clones, 80% to 90% of them seen once, and the ten largest clones take approximately 4.3%. The sequenced sample consisted of PBMCs or T cells enriched from blood (not recorded which). The receptors were sampled from a man aged 50 to 59 who had recovered from COVID-19. The CDR3 runs from the conserved cysteine through the conserved F or W. The D gene is left open where the match is weak. A row's size may be missing; if present it is once, few, many or a size class.

v_call: TRBV6-1
d_call: TRBD2
j_call: TRBJ2-3
clone_size: .
cdr3_nt: TGTGCCAGCAGTGAAATGGGCGGGGGGCTCACAGATACGCAGTATTTT
cdr3_aa: CASSEMGGGLTDTQYF

v_call: TRBV28
d_call: .
j_call: TRBJ1-3
clone_size: few
cdr3_nt: TGTGCCAGCTGGAAGGGGGTATACGCTGGAAACACCATATATTTT
cdr3_aa: CASWKGVYAGNTIYF

v_call: TRBV11-2
d_call: .
j_call: TRBJ1-3
clone_size: .
cdr3_nt: TGTGCCAGCAGCTTAGGGAGCGCTTACTCTGGAAACACCATATATTTT
cdr3_aa: CASSLGSAYSGNTIYF

v_call: TRBV27
d_call: .
j_call: TRBJ2-7
clone_size: .
cdr3_nt: TGTGCCAGCAGTTCTGGTGACAGCTCCACCACCTACGAGCAGTACTTC
cdr3_aa: CASSSGDSSTTYEQYF

v_call: TRBV2
d_call: TRBD1
j_call: TRBJ2-5
clone_size: .
cdr3_nt: TGTGCCAGCACCCTTTTGGGGACAGGGGGCGGAGAGACCCAGTACTTC
cdr3_aa: CASTLLGTGGGETQYF

v_call: TRBV18
d_call: .
j_call: TRBJ2-5
clone_size: .
cdr3_nt: TGTGCCAGCTCACCGTCAGGACACGGCAACCAAGAGACCCAGTACTTC
cdr3_aa: CASSPSGHGNQETQYF

v_call: TRBV20-1
d_call: TRBD2
j_call: TRBJ2-3
clone_size: .
cdr3_nt: TGCAGTGCTAGTAGTGTAGCGGGAGTGGGCGATACGCAGTATTTT
cdr3_aa: CSASSVAGVGDTQYF

v_call: TRBV6-1
d_call: .
j_call: TRBJ2-3
clone_size: few
cdr3_nt: TGTGCCAGCAGTGAAAACGGCGAGGTAGATACGCAGTATTTT
cdr3_aa: CASSENGEVDTQYF

v_call: TRBV2
d_call: .
j_call: TRBJ1-2
clone_size: .
cdr3_nt: TGTGCCAGCAGTGAACTGCAGGTTCATGGCTACACCTTC
cdr3_aa: CASSELQVHGYTF

v_call: TRBV28
d_call: TRBD2
j_call: TRBJ2-3
clone_size: .
cdr3_nt: TGTGCCAGTCGCAGTAGTGGGGCGGGAGTGGTCACAGATACGCAGTATTTT
cdr3_aa: CASRSSGAGVVTDTQYF

v_call: TRBV5-3
d_call: .
j_call: TRBJ2-7
clone_size: .
cdr3_nt: TGTGCCAGAAGCTTTTTAGTAGCGGAACCTTACGAGCAGTACTTC
cdr3_aa: CARSFLVAEPYEQYF

v_call: TRBV30
d_call: .
j_call: TRBJ1-3
clone_size: .
cdr3_nt: TGTGCCTGCCTAGGAAGCTCTGGAAACACCATATATTTT
cdr3_aa: CACLGSSGNTIYF

v_call: TRBV19
d_call: TRBD2
j_call: TRBJ2-7
clone_size: few
cdr3_nt: TGTGCCAGTAGCATTAGGACTAGCGGGAGCCACGAGCAGTACTTC
cdr3_aa: CASSIRTSGSHEQYF

v_call: TRBV7-2
d_call: .
j_call: TRBJ2-7
clone_size: .
cdr3_nt: TGTGCCAGCAGAAAAGACATCCCGTACGAGCAGTACTTC
cdr3_aa: CASRKDIPYEQYF

v_call: TRBV2
d_call: .
j_call: TRBJ1-1
clone_size: .
cdr3_nt: TGTGCCAGCAGTGACCTTCGGACACAGTACACTGAAGCTTTCTTT
cdr3_aa: CASSDLRTQYTEAFF

v_call: TRBV28
d_call: .
j_call: TRBJ1-4
clone_size: .
cdr3_nt: TGTGCCAGCGGACCGGGGGGACGGGGAAATGAAAAACTGTTTTTT
cdr3_aa: CASGPGGRGNEKLFF

v_call: TRBV7-9
d_call: TRBD1
j_call: TRBJ2-1
clone_size: once
cdr3_nt: TGTGCCAGCAGTCGACCGGGACAGCGCTACAATGAGCAGTTCTTC
cdr3_aa: CASSRPGQRYNEQFF

v_call: TRBV28
d_call: .
j_call: TRBJ2-1
clone_size: few
cdr3_nt: TGTGCCAGCAGCCCGCTCAGGATTTACAATGAGCAGTTCTTC
cdr3_aa: CASSPLRIYNEQFF

v_call: TRBV4-2
d_call: TRBD2
j_call: TRBJ2-1
clone_size: once
cdr3_nt: TGTGCCAGCAGCCGAAATATAGGGACTAGCGGGGATCACAATGAGCAGTTCTTC
cdr3_aa: CASSRNIGTSGDHNEQFF